This paragraph reports one T cell receptor beta chain. Its antigen is still unknown. The sample is drawn from a study of shared clonotypes between healthy human individuals. General study findings and limits: Shared across several donors were 4% to 5% of the naive CD4 clonotypes. When compared with the clonotypes that were shared by all four sorted-subset donors, the non-shared clonotypes turned out to have lower generation probabilities.

V lost 0 bases and J lost 0, with 13 bases in between. This CDR3 contains 17 residues. From germline, CDR1 is MNHEY and CDR2 SMNVEV (reference sequence). Measured with immunoSEQ multiplex PCR; TCRdb has only the in-frame clones, and not every one. The data show roughly 2.5 million clones, with more than 80% seen just once and more than 0.12% held by the top ten. The sample consisted of naive CD4+ T cells sorted from blood. Subset of the sample: CD45RA+ positively selected. The TCR was taken from a man aged 18 to 29 in good health. V and J are TRBV27 and TRBJ2-3; weak D call: TRBD2 (5 bases). CDR3 DNA: TGTGCCAGCAGTTTATCATCGGGGTTCCCTAGCACAGATACGCAGTATTTT. Protein: CASSLSSGFPSTDTQYF.